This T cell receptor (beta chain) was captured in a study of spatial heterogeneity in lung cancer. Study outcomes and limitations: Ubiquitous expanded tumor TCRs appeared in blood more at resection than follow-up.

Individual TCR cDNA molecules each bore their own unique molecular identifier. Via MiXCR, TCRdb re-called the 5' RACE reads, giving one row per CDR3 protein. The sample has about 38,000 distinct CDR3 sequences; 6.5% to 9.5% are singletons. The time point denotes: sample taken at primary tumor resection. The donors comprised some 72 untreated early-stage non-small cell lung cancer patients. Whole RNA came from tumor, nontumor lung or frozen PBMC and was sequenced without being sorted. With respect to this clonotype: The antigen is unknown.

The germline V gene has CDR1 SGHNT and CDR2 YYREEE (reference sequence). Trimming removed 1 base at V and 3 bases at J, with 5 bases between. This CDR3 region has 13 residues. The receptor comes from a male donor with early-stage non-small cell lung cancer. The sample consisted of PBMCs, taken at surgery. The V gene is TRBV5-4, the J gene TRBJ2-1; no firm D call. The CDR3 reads CASSLYNYNEQFF. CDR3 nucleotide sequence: TGTGCCAGCAGCTTGTACAACTACAATGAGCAGTTCTTC.